The sequence of this TCR beta chain was determined in a study of CXCR3-negative and CXCR3-positive naive CD8 T cells. Study findings and constraints: Naive cells with CXCR3 showed TRB CDR3s that were more hydrophobic than those in CXCR3-negative naive cells.

Worth noting for this clonotype: Antigen unknown.

The CDR3 is made up of 15 amino acids. UMI-tagged TRB cDNA libraries were built via 5' RACE. Reprocessing the 5' RACE reads, TCRdb reports a single entry for every CDR3 protein and omits DNA. Reported are 150,000 to 180,000 distinct CDR3 sequences; the ten largest clones contain approximately 0.5%. The sample was naive CXCR3+ CD8+ T cells from blood. Subset defined: CD45RO-CCR7+CD27+CD95- naive CD8+ T cells expressing CXCR3 (TNR3+). The chain couples TRBV12-3 or TRBV12-4 to TRBJ1-5; TCRdb names TRBD1, which stays unverified in the absence of DNA. This TCR derives from a human donor in good health. Some clones in this sample may be carry-over from other donors' samples. CDR3 in amino acids: CASSFISPPNQPQHF.